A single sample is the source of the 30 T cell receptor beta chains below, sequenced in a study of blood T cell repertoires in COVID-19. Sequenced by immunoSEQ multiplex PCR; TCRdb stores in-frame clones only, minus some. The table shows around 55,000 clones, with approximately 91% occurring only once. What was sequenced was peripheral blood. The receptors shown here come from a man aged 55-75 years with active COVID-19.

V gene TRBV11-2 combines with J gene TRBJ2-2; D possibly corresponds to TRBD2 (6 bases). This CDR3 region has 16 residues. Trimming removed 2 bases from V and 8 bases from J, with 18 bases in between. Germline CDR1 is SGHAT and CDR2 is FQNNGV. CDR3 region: CASSLLMAGITGELFF. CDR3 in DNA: TGTGCCAGCAGCTTACTAATGGCGGGGATAACTGGGGAGCTGTTTTTT.

The CDR3 spells CASSQEMSRPYEQYF. In DNA, the CDR3 is TGTGCCAGCAGCCAAGAGATGAGCCGCCCCTACGAGCAGTACTTC. The chain combines TRBV3-1 (or the pseudogene TRBV3-2) with TRBJ2-7; no clear D gene. This CDR3 spans 15 amino acids. The V end was cut by 0 bases, the J end by 2 bases, with 11 bases between. CDR1 and CDR2 (germline): LGHDT, YNNKEL (reference sequence).

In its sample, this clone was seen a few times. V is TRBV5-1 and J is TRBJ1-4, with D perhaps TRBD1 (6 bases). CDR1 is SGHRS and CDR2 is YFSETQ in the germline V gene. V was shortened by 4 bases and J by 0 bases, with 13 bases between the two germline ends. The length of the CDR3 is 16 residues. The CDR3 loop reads CASSQGTPATNEKLFF. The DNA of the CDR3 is TGCGCCAGCAGCCAAGGGACACCTGCAACTAATGAAAAACTGTTTTTT. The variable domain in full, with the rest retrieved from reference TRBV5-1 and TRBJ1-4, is KAGVTQTPRYLIKTRGQQVTLSCSPISGHRSVSWYQQTPGQGLQFLFEYFSETQRNKGNFPGRFSGRQFSNSRSEMNVSTLELGDSALYLCASSQGTPATNEKLFFGSGTQLSVL.

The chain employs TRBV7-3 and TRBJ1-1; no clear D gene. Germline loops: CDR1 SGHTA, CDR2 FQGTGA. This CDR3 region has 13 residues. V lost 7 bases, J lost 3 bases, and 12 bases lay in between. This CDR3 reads CASTPLLHTEAFF. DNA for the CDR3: TGTGCCAGCACCCCCCTACTACACACTGAAGCTTTCTTT.

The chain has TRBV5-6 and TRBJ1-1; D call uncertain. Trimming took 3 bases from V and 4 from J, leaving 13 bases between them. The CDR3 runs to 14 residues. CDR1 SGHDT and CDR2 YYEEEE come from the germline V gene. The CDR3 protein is CASSSRRVGTEAFF. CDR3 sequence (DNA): TGTGCCAGCAGCTCCCGGCGGGTTGGCACTGAAGCTTTCTTT.

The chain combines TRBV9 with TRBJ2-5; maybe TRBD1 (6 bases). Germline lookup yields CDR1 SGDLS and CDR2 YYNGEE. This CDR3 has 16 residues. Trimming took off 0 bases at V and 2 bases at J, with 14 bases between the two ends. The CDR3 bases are TGTGCCAGCAGCGTAGCTGCAGGGGTTCATCAAGAGACCCAGTACTTC. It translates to CASSVAAGVHQETQYF. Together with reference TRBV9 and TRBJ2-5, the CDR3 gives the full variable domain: DSGVTQTPKHLITATGQRVTLRCSPRSGDLSVYWYQQSLDQGLQFLIQYYNGEERAKGNILERFSAQQFPDLHSELNLSSLELGDSALYFCASSVAAGVHQETQYFGPGTRLLVL.

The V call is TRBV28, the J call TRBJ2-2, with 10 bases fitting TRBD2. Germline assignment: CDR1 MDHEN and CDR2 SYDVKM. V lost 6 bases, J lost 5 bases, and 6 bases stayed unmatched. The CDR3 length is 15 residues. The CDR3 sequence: CASRSLAGETGELFF. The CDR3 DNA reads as TGTGCCAGCAGGTCGCTAGCGGGAGAAACCGGGGAGCTGTTTTTT.

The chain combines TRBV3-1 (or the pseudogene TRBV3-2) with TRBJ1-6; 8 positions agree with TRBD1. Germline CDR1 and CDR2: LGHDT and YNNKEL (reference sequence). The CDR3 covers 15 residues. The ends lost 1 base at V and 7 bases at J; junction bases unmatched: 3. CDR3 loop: CASSQAGQVNSPLHF. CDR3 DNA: TGTGCCAGCAGCCAAGCGGGACAGGTCAATTCACCCCTCCACTTT.

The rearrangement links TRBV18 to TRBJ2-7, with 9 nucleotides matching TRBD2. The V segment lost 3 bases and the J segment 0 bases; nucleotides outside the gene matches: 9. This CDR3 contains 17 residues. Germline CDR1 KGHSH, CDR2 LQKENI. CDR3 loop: CASSPTRDSGSSYEQYF. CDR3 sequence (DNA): TGTGCCAGCTCACCGACTCGGGATAGCGGGAGCTCCTACGAGCAGTACTTC.

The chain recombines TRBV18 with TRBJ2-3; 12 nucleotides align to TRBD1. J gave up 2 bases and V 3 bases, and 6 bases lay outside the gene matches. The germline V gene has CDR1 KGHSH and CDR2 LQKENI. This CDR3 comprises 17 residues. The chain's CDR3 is CASSPSGTGGITDTQYF. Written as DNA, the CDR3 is TGTGCCAGCTCACCGTCCGGGACAGGGGGCATCACAGATACGCAGTATTTT.

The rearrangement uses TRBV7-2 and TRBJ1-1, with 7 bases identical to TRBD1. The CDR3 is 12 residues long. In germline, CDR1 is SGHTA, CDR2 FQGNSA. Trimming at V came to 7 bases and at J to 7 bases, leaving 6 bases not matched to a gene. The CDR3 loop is CASNVYRGEAFF. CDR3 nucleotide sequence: TGTGCCAGCAACGTTTACAGGGGTGAAGCTTTCTTT.

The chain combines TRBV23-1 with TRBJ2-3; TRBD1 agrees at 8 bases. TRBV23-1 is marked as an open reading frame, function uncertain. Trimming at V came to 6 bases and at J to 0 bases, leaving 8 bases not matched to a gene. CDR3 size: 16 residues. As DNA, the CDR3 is TGCGCCAGCAGACGAACAGGGGGAACTAGCACAGATACGCAGTATTTT. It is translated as CASRRTGGTSTDTQYF.

CDR3 loop: CASSSGLAGHNEQFF. CDR3 nucleotide sequence: TGTGCCAGCAGCTCGGGACTAGCGGGGCACAATGAGCAGTTCTTC. The V gene is TRBV7-8, the J gene TRBJ2-1; 13 nucleotides agree with TRBD2. Unmatched junction bases numbered 2, after V lost 4 bases and J lost 5 bases. The germline CDR1 and CDR2 sequences are SGHVS and FQNEAQ. This CDR3 spans 15 amino acids.

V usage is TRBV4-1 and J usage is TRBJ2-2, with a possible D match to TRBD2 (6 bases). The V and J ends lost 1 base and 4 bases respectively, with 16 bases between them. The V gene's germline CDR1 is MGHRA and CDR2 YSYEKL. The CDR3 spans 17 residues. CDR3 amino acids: CASSQGLGGAGTGELFF. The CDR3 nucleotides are TGCGCCAGCAGCCAAGGGTTGGGCGGGGCGGGCACCGGGGAGCTGTTTTTT.

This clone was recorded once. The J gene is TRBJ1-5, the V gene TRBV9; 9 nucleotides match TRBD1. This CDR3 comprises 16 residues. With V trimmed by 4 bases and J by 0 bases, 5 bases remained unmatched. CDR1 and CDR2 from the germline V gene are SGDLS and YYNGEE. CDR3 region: CASSSRDRVSNQPQHF. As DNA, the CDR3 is TGTGCCAGCAGCTCCCGGGACAGGGTTAGCAATCAGCCCCAGCATTTT.

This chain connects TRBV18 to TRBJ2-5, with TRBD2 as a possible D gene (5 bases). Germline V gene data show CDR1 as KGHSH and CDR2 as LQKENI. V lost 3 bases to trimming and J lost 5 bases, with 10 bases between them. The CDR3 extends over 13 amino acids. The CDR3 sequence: CASSPGRGETQYF. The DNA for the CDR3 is TGTGCCAGCTCACCGGGAAGAGGGGAGACCCAGTACTTC.

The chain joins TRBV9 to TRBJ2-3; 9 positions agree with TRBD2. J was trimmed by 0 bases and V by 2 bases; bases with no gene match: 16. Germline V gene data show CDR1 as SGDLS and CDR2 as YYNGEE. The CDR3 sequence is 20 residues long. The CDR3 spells CASSVGLGGRALTSTDTQYF. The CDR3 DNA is TGTGCCAGCAGCGTCGGGCTAGGCGGGAGGGCATTAACCAGCACAGATACGCAGTATTTT.

For the CDR3, the DNA is TGTGCCAGCAGTCGAGACAGGAAGGCTGGCTACACCTTC. Amino acid sequence: CASSRDRKAGYTF. The chain recombines TRBV6-2 or TRBV6-3 with TRBJ1-2; a weak D match, TRBD1 (6 bases). V shed 5 bases and J shed 7 bases, with 14 bases lying between them. The germline CDR1 and CDR2 sequences are MNHEY and SVGEGT. CDR3 length equals 13 residues.

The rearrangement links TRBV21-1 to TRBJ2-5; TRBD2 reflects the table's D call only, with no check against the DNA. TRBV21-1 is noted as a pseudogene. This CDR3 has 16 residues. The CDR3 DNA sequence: TGTGCCAGCAGCAAAGAGATGTCGGGGATCCAAGAGACCCAGTACTTC. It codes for CASSKEMSGIQETQYF.

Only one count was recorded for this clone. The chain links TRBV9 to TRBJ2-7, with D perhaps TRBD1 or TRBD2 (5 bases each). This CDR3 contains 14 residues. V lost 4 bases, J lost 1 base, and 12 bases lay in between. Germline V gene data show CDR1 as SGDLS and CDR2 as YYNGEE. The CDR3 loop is CASSLEGSSYEQYF. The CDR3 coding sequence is TGTGCCAGCAGCCTAGAGGGGTCATCCTACGAGCAGTACTTC. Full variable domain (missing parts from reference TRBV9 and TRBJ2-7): DSGVTQTPKHLITATGQRVTLRCSPRSGDLSVYWYQQSLDQGLQFLIQYYNGEERAKGNILERFSAQQFPDLHSELNLSSLELGDSALYFCASSLEGSSYEQYFGPGTRLTVT.

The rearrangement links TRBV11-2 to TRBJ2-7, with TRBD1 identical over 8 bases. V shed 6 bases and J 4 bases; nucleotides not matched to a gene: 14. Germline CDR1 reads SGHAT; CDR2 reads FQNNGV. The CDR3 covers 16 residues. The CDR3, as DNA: TGTGCCAGCAGACTAGGTCGCGGACAGGGAAAATACGAGCAGTACTTC. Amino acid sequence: CASRLGRGQGKYEQYF. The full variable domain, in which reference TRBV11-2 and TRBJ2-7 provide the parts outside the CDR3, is EAGVAQSPRYKIIEKRQSVAFWCNPISGHATLYWYQQILGQGPKLLIQFQNNGVVDDSQLPKDRFSAERLKGVDSTLKIQPAKLEDSAVYLCASRLGRGQGKYEQYFGPGTRLTVT.

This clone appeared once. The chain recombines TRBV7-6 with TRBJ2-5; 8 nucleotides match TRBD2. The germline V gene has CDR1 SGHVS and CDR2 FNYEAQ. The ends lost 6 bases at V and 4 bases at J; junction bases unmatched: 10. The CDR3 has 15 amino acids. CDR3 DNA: TGTGCCAGCAGGGAAGAGCGGGAGAAGGGAGAGACCCAGTACTTC. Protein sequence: CASREEREKGETQYF.

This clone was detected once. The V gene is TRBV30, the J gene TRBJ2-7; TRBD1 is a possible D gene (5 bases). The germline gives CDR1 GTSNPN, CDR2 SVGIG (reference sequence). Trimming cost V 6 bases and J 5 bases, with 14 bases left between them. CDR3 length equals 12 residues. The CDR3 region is CACHRSADEQYF. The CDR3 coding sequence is TGTGCCTGTCACAGGTCTGCGGACGAGCAGTACTTC. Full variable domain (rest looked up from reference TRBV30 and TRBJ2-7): SQTIHQWPATLVQPVGSPLSLECTVEGTSNPNLYWYRQAAGRGLQLLFYSVGIGQISSEVPQNLSASRPQDRQFILSSKKLLLSDSGFYLCACHRSADEQYFGPGTRLTVT.

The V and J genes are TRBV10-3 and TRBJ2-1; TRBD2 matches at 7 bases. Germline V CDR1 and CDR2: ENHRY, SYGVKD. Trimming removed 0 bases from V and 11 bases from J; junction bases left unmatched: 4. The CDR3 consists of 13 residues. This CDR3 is CAISESWGLQQFF. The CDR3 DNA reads TGTGCCATCAGTGAGTCTTGGGGACTACAGCAGTTCTTC.

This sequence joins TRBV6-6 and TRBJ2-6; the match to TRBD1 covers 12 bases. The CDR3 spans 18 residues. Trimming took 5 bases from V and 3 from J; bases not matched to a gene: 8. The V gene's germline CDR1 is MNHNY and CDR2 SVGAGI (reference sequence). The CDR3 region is CASSLGTGGDFGANVLTF. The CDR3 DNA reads TGTGCCAGCAGTCTGGGGACAGGGGGCGACTTTGGGGCCAACGTCCTGACTTTC.

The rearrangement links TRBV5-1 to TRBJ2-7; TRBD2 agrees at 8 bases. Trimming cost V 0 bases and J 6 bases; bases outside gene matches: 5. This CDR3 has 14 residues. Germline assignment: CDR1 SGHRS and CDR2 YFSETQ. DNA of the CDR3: TGCGCCAGCAGCTTGGGTGGACTAGCTGGCGAGCAGTACTTC. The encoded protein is CASSLGGLAGEQYF.

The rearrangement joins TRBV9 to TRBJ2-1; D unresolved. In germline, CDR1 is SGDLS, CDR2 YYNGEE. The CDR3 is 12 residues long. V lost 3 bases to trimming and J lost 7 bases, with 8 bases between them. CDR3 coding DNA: TGTGCCAGCAGCGGGAGAAGAAATGAGCAGTTCTTC. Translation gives CASSGRRNEQFF.

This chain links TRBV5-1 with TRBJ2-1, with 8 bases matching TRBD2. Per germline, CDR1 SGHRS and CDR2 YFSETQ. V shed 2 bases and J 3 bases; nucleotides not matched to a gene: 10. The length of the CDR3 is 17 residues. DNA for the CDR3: TGCGCCAGCAGCTTTAGCGGGACAACAGGAATCTACAATGAGCAGTTCTTC. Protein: CASSFSGTTGIYNEQFF.

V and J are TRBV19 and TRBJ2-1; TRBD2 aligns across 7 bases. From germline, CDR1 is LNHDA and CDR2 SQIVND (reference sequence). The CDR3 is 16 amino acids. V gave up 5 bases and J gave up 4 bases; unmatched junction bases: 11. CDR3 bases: TGTGCCAGTAGTGGACTGACTAGCAGTATTTACAATGAGCAGTTCTTC. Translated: CASSGLTSSIYNEQFF.

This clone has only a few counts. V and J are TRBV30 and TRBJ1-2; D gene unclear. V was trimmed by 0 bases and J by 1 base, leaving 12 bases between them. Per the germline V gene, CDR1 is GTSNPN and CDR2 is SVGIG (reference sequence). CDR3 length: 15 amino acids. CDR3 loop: CAWSVNLGSNYGYTF. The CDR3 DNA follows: TGTGCCTGGAGTGTAAACCTAGGGAGTAACTATGGCTACACCTTC.